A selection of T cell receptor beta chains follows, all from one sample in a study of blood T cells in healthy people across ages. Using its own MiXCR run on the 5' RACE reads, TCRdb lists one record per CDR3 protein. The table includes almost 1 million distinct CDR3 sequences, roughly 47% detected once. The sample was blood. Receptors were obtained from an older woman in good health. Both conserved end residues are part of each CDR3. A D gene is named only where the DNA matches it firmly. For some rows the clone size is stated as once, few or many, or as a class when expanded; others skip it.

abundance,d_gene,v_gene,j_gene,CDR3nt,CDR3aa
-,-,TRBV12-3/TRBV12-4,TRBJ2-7,TGTGCCAGCAGAACTGGGCTCGAGCAGTACTTC,CASRTGLEQYF
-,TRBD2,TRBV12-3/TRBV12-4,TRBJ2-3,TGTGCCAGCAGACTAGCGGGAGGGCACGCAGATACGCAGTATTTT,CASRLAGGHADTQYF
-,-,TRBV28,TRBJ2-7,TGTGCCAGCAGTAGAAGAGCCAGGGCCTACGAGCAGTACTTC,CASSRRARAYEQYF
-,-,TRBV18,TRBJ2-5,TGTGCCAGCTCACCAAAAAGTCTGGCAGAGACCCAGTACTTC,CASSPKSLAETQYF
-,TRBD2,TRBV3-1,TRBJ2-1,TGTGCCAGCAGCCAAGTAGCGGGAGTAGCTAATGAGCAGTTCTTC,CASSQVAGVANEQFF
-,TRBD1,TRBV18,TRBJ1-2,TGTGCCAGCTCACCCCCGGACAGGTTCCATGGCTACACCTTC,CASSPPDRFHGYTF
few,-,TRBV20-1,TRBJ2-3,TGCAGTGCTAGTCGCGGATTTAGCACAGATACGCAGTATTTT,CSASRGFSTDTQYF
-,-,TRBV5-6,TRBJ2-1,TGTGCCAGCAGTTCCACTACCGGGTCTTCCTACAATGAGCAGTTCTTC,CASSSTTGSSYNEQFF
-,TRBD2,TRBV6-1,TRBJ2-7,TGTGCCAGCACTCGGGGACTAGCGGACTCCTACGAGCAGTACTTC,CASTRGLADSYEQYF
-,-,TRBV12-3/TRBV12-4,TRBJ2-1,TGTGCCAGCACCAGGACTAACGATGAGCAGTTCTTC,CASTRTNDEQFF
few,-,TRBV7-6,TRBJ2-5,TGTGCCAGCAGCTTAGGACTAATGCCGGAGACCCAGTACTTC,CASSLGLMPETQYF
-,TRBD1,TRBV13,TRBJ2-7,TGTGCCAGCAGCTCAGACAGGGCGTTATTCTATGAGCAGTACTTC,CASSSDRALFYEQYF
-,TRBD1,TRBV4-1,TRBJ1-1,TGCGCCAGCAGATGGGACAGGGAGGGCACTGAAGCTTTCTTT,CASRWDREGTEAFF
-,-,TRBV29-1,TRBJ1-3,TGCAGCGTTGCCCTCGTGGCCGCGGATCCTGGAAACACCATATATTTT,CSVALVAADPGNTIYF
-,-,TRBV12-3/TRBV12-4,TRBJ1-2,TGTGCCAGCACCAGGGAAAGTGTCTACACCTTC,CASTRESVYTF
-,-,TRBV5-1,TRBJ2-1,TGCGCCAGCAGCTTGACCCCAACGGGAGTGCGTAATGAGCAGTTCTTC,CASSLTPTGVRNEQFF
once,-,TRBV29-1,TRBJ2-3,TGCAGCGTTGGGGCAGGTGGCACAGATACGCAGTATTTT,CSVGAGGTDTQYF
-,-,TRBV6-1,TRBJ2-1,TGTGCCTGTCACACCGGGACTTTCGACAATGAGCAGTTCTTC,CACHTGTFDNEQFF
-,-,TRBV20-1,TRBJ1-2,TGCAGTGCTAGTAAGTCCGGGCAGAACTATGGCTACACCTTC,CSASKSGQNYGYTF
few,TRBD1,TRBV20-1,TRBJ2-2,TGCAGTGTCCCAGAGAACAGGGGGGACACCGGGGAGCTGTTTTTT,CSVPENRGDTGELFF
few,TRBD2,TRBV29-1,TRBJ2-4,TGCAGCGTCCTAACGGGGGGGTGGGAAAACATTCAGTACTTC,CSVLTGGWENIQYF
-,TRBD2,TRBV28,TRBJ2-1,TGTGCCAGCAGTGTGGGACTAGGGCCAAATGAGCAGTTCTTC,CASSVGLGPNEQFF
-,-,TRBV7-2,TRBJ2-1,TGTACCAGCAGCCCTCCTGGAGGCTACAATGAGCAGTTCTTC,CTSSPPGGYNEQFF
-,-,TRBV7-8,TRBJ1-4,TGTGCCAGCAGCTTAAGCCCGGTTATCGAGGCGCCTAATGAAAAACTGTTTTTT,CASSLSPVIEAPNEKLFF
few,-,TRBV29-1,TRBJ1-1,TGCAGCGTTGAAGCAGGCCAGTTGAACACTGAAGCTTTCTTT,CSVEAGQLNTEAFF
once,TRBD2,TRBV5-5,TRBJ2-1,TGTGCCAGCACACGCCGGCCGGGAGGGGTCTCCTACAATGAGCAGTTCTTC,CASTRRPGGVSYNEQFF
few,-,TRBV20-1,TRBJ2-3,TGCAGTGCCCCTCCCGCAGGGACTCCAGATACGCAGTATTTT,CSAPPAGTPDTQYF
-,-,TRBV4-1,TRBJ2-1,TGCGCCAGCAGCCAAACCGGGCTCACGGTGGATGAGCAGTTCTTC,CASSQTGLTVDEQFF
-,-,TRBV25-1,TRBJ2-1,TGTGCCAGCGCACGGTCCTACAATGAGCAGTTCTTC,CASARSYNEQFF
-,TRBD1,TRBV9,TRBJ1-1,TGTGCCAGCAGCGAAGGGGACAGGCGCGCCATGAACACTGAAGCTTTCTTT,CASSEGDRRAMNTEAFF
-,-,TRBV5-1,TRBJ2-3,TGCGCCAGCAGCTCGAAAGGGCCTCCAGGAATCCTCACAGATACGCAGTATTTT,CASSSKGPPGILTDTQYF
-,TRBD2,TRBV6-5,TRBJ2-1,TGTGCCAGCAGTTACTCCGGGACTAGCGGGGTCTTCTACAATGAGCAGTTCTTC,CASSYSGTSGVFYNEQFF
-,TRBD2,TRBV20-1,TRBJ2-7,TGCAGTGCTAGAGAGGGGGCGGGAGGGCCCTACGAGCAGTACTTC,CSAREGAGGPYEQYF
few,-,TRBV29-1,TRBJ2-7,TGCAGCGTTGGGGGGACACTCTACGAGCAGTACTTC,CSVGGTLYEQYF
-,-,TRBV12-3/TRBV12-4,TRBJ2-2,TGTGCCAGCAGTTTAGACGGGTCTCCCGGGGAGCTGTTTTTT,CASSLDGSPGELFF
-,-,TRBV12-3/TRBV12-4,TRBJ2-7,TGTGCCAGCAGTTTTTCTCGCGGAAAAGGTGGATACGAGCAGTACTTC,CASSFSRGKGGYEQYF
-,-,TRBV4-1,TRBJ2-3,TGCGCCAGCAGCCAAGGGGTACCTTCAGGGGTTCTTAATACAGATACGCAGTATTTT,CASSQGVPSGVLNTDTQYF
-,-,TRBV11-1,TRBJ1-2,TGTGCCAGCAGCTTGGGAGACAAGATCTATGGCTACACCTTC,CASSLGDKIYGYTF
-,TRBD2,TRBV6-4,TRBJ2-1,TGTGCCAGCAGTGACTCCTTCTCCAGCGGGAGGTCCTTTGAGCAGTTCTTC,CASSDSFSSGRSFEQFF
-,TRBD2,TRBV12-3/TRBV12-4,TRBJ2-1,TGTGCCAGCAGTCCAGTAGCGGGAGGGGCCATAAATGAGCAGTTCTTC,CASSPVAGGAINEQFF
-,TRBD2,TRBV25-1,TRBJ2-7,TGTGCCTCCCAGGCGGCGGGAGGGAGGGAGCAGTACTTC,CASQAAGGREQYF
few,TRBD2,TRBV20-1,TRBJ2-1,TGCAGTGCTAACCCCGAGAGCGGGAGATCTCACAATGAGCAGTTCTTC,CSANPESGRSHNEQFF
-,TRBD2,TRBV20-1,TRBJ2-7,TGCAGTGCCGCAGCAACCAGCGGGAGTAGGTACGAGCAGTACTTC,CSAAATSGSRYEQYF
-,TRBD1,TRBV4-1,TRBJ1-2,TGCGCCAGCAGAAGCTGGACAGGGGGCGGATATGGCTACACCTTC,CASRSWTGGGYGYTF
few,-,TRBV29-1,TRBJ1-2,TGCAGCGTTGAGAGGGGAGGCTATGGCTACACCTTC,CSVERGGYGYTF
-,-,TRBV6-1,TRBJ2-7,TGTGCCAGCAGTGAAAGTAGATACACTTCCTACGAGCAGTACTTC,CASSESRYTSYEQYF